This record concerns one T cell receptor beta chain sequence. Its antigen is currently not known. Per-nucleotide qualities are absent, and no much larger clonotype sits a single base away. The source of the sample is a study of T cell changes during pregnancy in multiple sclerosis (dated by TCRdb to the late 2010s). About the full investigation: The study looked at changes in the T cell repertoire across pregnancy in women with multiple sclerosis.

Preparation of the library involved the immunoSEQ multiplex PCR assay. What TCRdb holds here is the immuneACCESS table cut down to in-frame rearrangements. Part of the clones is not present; checked against another copy, under half of the missing clones reflect an unresolved V gene, and the others are unexplained. The sample yields roughly 93,000 clones; 80% to 95% were counted once. Jointly, the top ten make up around 2% of the sample. As encoded in the germline V gene, CDR1 is SGHTA while CDR2 is FQGNSA. Reading from cysteine to phenylalanine, the CDR3 counts 14 amino acids. Only the CDR3 region is kept as DNA, spanning 42 bases read in frame from base 1. V lost 3 bases and J lost 0 bases; the stretch between them is 7 bases long.

This receptor was obtained from a female donor in good health, enrolled as a control in a pregnancy study. The rearranged segments are TRBV7-2 and TRBJ2-3; the D segment could be TRBD1, given 6 matching bases. The sequencing used peripheral blood, collected in the first trimester of pregnancy. At the DNA level, the sequence is TGTGCCAGCAGCTTTGACAGGAGCACAGATACGCAGTATTTT. Its product reads: CASSFDRSTDTQYF.